This is a list of T cell receptor beta chains from one sample in a study of CD8 T cells in ankylosing spondylitis. Each CDR3 protein is one row after TCRdb ran MiXCR on the 5' RACE reads. The sample lists approximately 260,000 distinct CDR3 sequences, 15% to 20% occurring once. Sequences were obtained from blood, either unsorted or a sorted T cell fraction (not recorded which). The receptors were gathered from a male donor with ankylosing spondylitis or in good health (not recorded which). Both conserved end residues are part of each CDR3. The D gene is left open where the match is weak. Clone size appears in some rows only: once, few, many, or a class for an expanded clone.

size,D,J,V,DNA,CDR3
.,TRBD2,TRBJ2-1,TRBV12-3/TRBV12-4,TGTGCCAGCAGTCTTAGCGGGAGTTTCTACAATGAGCAGTTCTTC,CASSLSGSFYNEQFF
many,.,TRBJ1-1,TRBV29-1,TGCAGCGTTGAGCCCAGGGATGTGATTGCTTTCTTT,CSVEPRDVIAFF
many,.,TRBJ2-1,TRBV7-2,TGTGCCAGCAGCTCGGGGTCCCTGTACAATGAGCAGTTCTTC,CASSSGSLYNEQFF
.,TRBD2,TRBJ2-1,TRBV11-2,TGTGCCAGCAGCGGGGACAGGGGACTAGCGGGAGGTTTCGTTTGGGACAATGAGCAGTTCTTC,CASSGDRGLAGGFVWDNEQFF
.,.,TRBJ2-2,TRBV10-3,TGTGCCATCAGTGACCAGAGGAACACCGGGGAGCTGTTTTTT,CAISDQRNTGELFF
.,.,TRBJ2-1,TRBV28,TGTGCCAGCAGCCCGGGGGTCCTCTACAATGAGCAGTTCTTC,CASSPGVLYNEQFF
.,.,TRBJ2-7,TRBV6-1,TGTGCCAGCAGAGCCCGGACAGCATCCTACGAGCAGTACTTC,CASRARTASYEQYF
.,.,TRBJ2-7,TRBV4-1,TGCGCCAGCAGCCCTCGAGGACAGACCTACGAGCAGTACTTC,CASSPRGQTYEQYF
.,.,TRBJ1-2,TRBV12-3/TRBV12-4,TGTGCCAGCAGTTTACACCAGGGCTATGGCTACACCTTC,CASSLHQGYGYTF
many,TRBD1,TRBJ2-1,TRBV6-2/TRBV6-3,TGTGCCAGCAGTTACCCAGGACAGGGGATGCACAATGAGCAGTTCTTC,CASSYPGQGMHNEQFF
many,.,TRBJ2-2,TRBV29-1,TGCAGCGTTGTAGTGACCGGGGAGCTGTTTTTT,CSVVVTGELFF
few,TRBD2,TRBJ2-1,TRBV20-1,TGCAGTGCTAGAGATTTGGGGGGATTGGCGGGAGCTCCTACAGCCTACAATGAGCAGTTCTTC,CSARDLGGLAGAPTAYNEQFF
few,TRBD2,TRBJ2-1,TRBV20-1,TGCAGTGCTAGTGCGGGAGCCTCCTACAATGAGCAGTTCTTC,CSASAGASYNEQFF
.,TRBD1,TRBJ2-7,TRBV2,TGTGCCACCACGACAGGGGGCGCCTCCCCAGCCTACGAGCAGTACTTC,CATTTGGASPAYEQYF
.,.,TRBJ2-7,TRBV5-6,TGTGCCAGCAGCTTGGACCAGGGCTACTACGAGCAGTACTTC,CASSLDQGYYEQYF
many,TRBD1,TRBJ1-5,TRBV6-5,TGTGCCAGCAGTTTCACCGGGACAGGGAATCAGCCCCAGCATTTT,CASSFTGTGNQPQHF
many,.,TRBJ2-3,TRBV12-3/TRBV12-4,TGTGCCAGCAGAAGGACCCTTCCTGAAGATACGCAGTATTTT,CASRRTLPEDTQYF
few,.,TRBJ2-1,TRBV27,TGTGCCAGCAGTCTGGGATTATCCAGCTCCTACAATGAGCAGTTCTTC,CASSLGLSSSYNEQFF
few,TRBD1,TRBJ2-3,TRBV7-9,TGTGCCAGCAGCCATACAGGGGGCACAGATACGCAGTATTTT,CASSHTGGTDTQYF
many,.,TRBJ1-5,TRBV5-1,TGCGCCAGCAGCTTGGGATGGGGGCAGCCCCAGCATTTT,CASSLGWGQPQHF
once,TRBD1,TRBJ2-2,TRBV24-1,TGTGCCACCAAAGGACAGGGGGACACCGGGGAGCTGTTTTTT,CATKGQGDTGELFF
.,TRBD1,TRBJ2-5,TRBV12-3/TRBV12-4,TGTGCCAGCAGACAGGGGGAGACCCAGTACTTC,CASRQGETQYF
few,TRBD2,TRBJ2-5,TRBV20-1,TGCAGTGCTAGTGACCAGCGGGAACAAGAGACCCAGTACTTC,CSASDQREQETQYF
.,.,TRBJ2-1,TRBV20-1,TGCAGTGCTAGAGCTCAAACTAGGAGAGACAATGAGCAGTTCTTC,CSARAQTRRDNEQFF
few,TRBD1,TRBJ2-1,TRBV11-2,TGTGCCACCCGAAAGACAGGGGGGTACAATGAGCAGTTCTTC,CATRKTGGYNEQFF
.,.,TRBJ2-6,TRBV15,TGTGCCACCATCCAGGGCTGGGGGGCCAACGTCCTGACTTTC,CATIQGWGANVLTF
few,.,TRBJ1-2,TRBV7-2,TGTGCCAGCAGCTTTGGGGTGTTGGGTAACTATGGCTACACCTTC,CASSFGVLGNYGYTF
few,TRBD2,TRBJ2-1,TRBV20-1,TGCAGTGCTAGAGATTTCAGCGGGAGTAGCCACAATGAGCAGTTCTTC,CSARDFSGSSHNEQFF
.,.,TRBJ1-6,TRBV4-1,TGCGCCAGCAGCCAAGCCGCGGGAGGTTCACCCCTCCACTTT,CASSQAAGGSPLHF
.,.,TRBJ1-5,TRBV27,TGTGCCAGCAGTCCTTGGAGCAATCAGCCCCAGCATTTT,CASSPWSNQPQHF
.,.,TRBJ2-7,TRBV6-5,TGTGCCAGCAGTTACATTCGGGGCGGCGAGCAGTACTTC,CASSYIRGGEQYF
.,TRBD1,TRBJ1-2,TRBV7-6,TGTGCCAGCAGCAAGACAGGGGGCGTCGGCTATGGCTACACCTTC,CASSKTGGVGYGYTF
many,.,TRBJ1-1,TRBV29-1,TGCAGCGTGGAGGGTACTTTAGGCACTGAAGCTTTCTTT,CSVEGTLGTEAFF
few,TRBD2,TRBJ2-1,TRBV12-3/TRBV12-4,TGTGCCAGCAGTCGTAGCGGGAGCTCCTACAATGAGCAGTTCTTC,CASSRSGSSYNEQFF
.,TRBD2,TRBJ2-7,TRBV20-1,TGCAGTGCTAGGACTAGCGGGAACTACGAGCAGTACTTC,CSARTSGNYEQYF
.,.,TRBJ2-2,TRBV6-5,TGTGCCAGCAGTTACCTGCCCCCCGGGGAGCTGTTTTTT,CASSYLPPGELFF
.,.,TRBJ2-6,TRBV20-1,TGCAGTGCTAGAGACGAAAAGGTTCCCTCTGGGGCCAACGTCCTGACTTTC,CSARDEKVPSGANVLTF
few,.,TRBJ2-1,TRBV4-2,TGTGCCAGCAGCCCCGAAGGTGGGAGAGCCTACAATGAGCAGTTCTTC,CASSPEGGRAYNEQFF
.,TRBD2,TRBJ2-5,TRBV11-2,TGTGCCAGCAGCTCCCCTCAACTAGCGGAGGGACAAGAGACCCAGTACTTC,CASSSPQLAEGQETQYF
few,.,TRBJ2-7,TRBV4-1,TGCGCCAGCAGCCAAGAAATGGGCAGGGGATTTGGCGAGCAGTACTTC,CASSQEMGRGFGEQYF
many,.,TRBJ2-7,TRBV9,TGTGCCAGCAGCGTTTCTCCTGGGGAGGCCCCAGGGTTTTACGAGCAGTACTTC,CASSVSPGEAPGFYEQYF
few,TRBD2,TRBJ2-1,TRBV3-1,TGTGCCAGCAGCCAAGATAGCGGGCGGACCTACAATGAGCAGTTCTTC,CASSQDSGRTYNEQFF
.,TRBD2,TRBJ2-2,TRBV11-2,TGTGCCAGCAGCTCAGGTGGTAGCGGGGCCACGAACACCGGGGAGCTGTTTTTT,CASSSGGSGATNTGELFF
.,TRBD2,TRBJ2-3,TRBV25-1,TGTGCCACCTCTTCCGATAGCGGGATCGCAGATACGCAGTATTTT,CATSSDSGIADTQYF
many,TRBD2,TRBJ2-1,TRBV11-2,TGTGCCAGCAGCCTAGAGGTAGGACTAGTAGATGAGCAGTTCTTC,CASSLEVGLVDEQFF
.,.,TRBJ2-7,TRBV28,TGTGCCAGCGGGTCGAACGGGAGAGATGTGGCCTACGAGCAGTACTTC,CASGSNGRDVAYEQYF
.,.,TRBJ2-7,TRBV15,TGTGCCACCAGCGGAGGGGGGAGCGCCAGCTCCTACGAGCAGTACTTC,CATSGGGSASSYEQYF
.,TRBD2,TRBJ2-7,TRBV27,TGTGCCAGCAGCCTTAGCGGGAGTGGCCACGAGCAGTACTTC,CASSLSGSGHEQYF
once,.,TRBJ2-7,TRBV21-1,TGTGCCAGCAGCTCCTGCGCCCACGAGCAGTACTTC,CASSSCAHEQYF
few,TRBD2,TRBJ2-3,TRBV4-3,TGCGCCAGCAGCCAAGACAGACTAGCGGGAGAAGATACGCAGTATTTT,CASSQDRLAGEDTQYF